This T cell receptor (beta chain) emerged from a study of blood T cell repertoires in COVID-19. Sequencing was performed with immunoSEQ multiplex PCR; in TCRdb, only in-frame clones are kept and a portion is missing. Here the sample spans around 250,000 clones, around 84% being singletons. All enrollees were about 18 to 100 years old and from under 25 US areas. Deletions cut 5 bases from V and 7 bases from J, with 18 bases between. CDR3 length: 16 residues. Germline CDR1 reads SGHDN; CDR2 reads FVKESK. The V call is TRBV14, the J call TRBJ1-6, with unresolved D. The sequenced sample was PBMCs or T cells enriched from blood (not recorded which). This clonotype originated in a woman aged 45-65 years who had recovered from COVID-19. DNA of the CDR3: TGTGCCAGCAGCTTAAAACTTCAGAGGAGGAATTCACCCCTCCACTTT. Its protein is CASSLKLQRRNSPLHF.